This TCR beta chain was captured in a study of T cell changes during pregnancy in multiple sclerosis. Trimming removed 4 bases at V and 8 bases at J, with 12 bases between. Germline V CDR1 and CDR2: SGHDT, YYEEEE. This CDR3 region has 13 residues. Here immunoSEQ multiplex PCR was the method, and the copy in TCRdb shows in-frame clones only, minus some. The sample contains tens of thousands of clones, about 92% of which appear only once. The chain has TRBV5-6 and TRBJ1-4; TRBD1 might be the D (6 bases). This TCR was sampled from a female donor with multiple sclerosis, enrolled in a pregnancy study. The material sequenced was CD4+ T cells from peripheral blood mononuclear cells, taken in the third trimester of pregnancy. The CDR3 loop is CASSVGGGEKLFF. CDR3 in DNA: TGTGCCAGCAGCGTTGGGGGCGGCGAAAAACTGTTTTTT. The entire variable domain, with the rest obtained from reference TRBV5-6 and TRBJ1-4, is as follows: DAGVTQSPTHLIKTRGQQVTLRCSPKSGHDTVSWYQQALGQGPQFIFQYYEEEERQRGNFPDRFSGHQFPNYSSELNVNALLLGDSALYLCASSVGGGEKLFFGSGTQLSVL.